This T cell receptor (beta chain) comes out of a study of T cell responses to AZD1222 COVID-19 vaccine. This clone was detected only once. What it binds is not known. V lost 6 bases, J lost 11 bases, and 6 bases stayed unmatched. The CDR3 is 11 residues long. Germline lookup yields CDR1 SNHLY and CDR2 FYNNEI. Clones were sequenced by immunoSEQ multiplex PCR, and TCRdb holds only the in-frame ones, with some missing. The sample holds some 160,000 clones; approximately 91% are singletons and the top ten take 1.5% to 2.5%. The study's findings and limits: Mostly white British, mostly female donors; authors suggested clonal diversity may be underestimated. Regions 160-218 and 743-854 held dominance among vaccine-associated CD4 TCRs, which spanned spike. There were repertoire samples only from the period after the peak T cell response.

The material sequenced was peripheral blood, taken 28 days after the second AZD1222 dose. The chain is built from TRBV2 and TRBJ1-1; TRBD1 agrees at 7 bases. This receptor was identified in an adult who received the AZD1222 COVID-19 vaccine. CDR3 nucleotides: TGTGCCAGCAGCCCTCAGGGGGGGGCTTTCTTT. Residues: CASSPQGGAFF.